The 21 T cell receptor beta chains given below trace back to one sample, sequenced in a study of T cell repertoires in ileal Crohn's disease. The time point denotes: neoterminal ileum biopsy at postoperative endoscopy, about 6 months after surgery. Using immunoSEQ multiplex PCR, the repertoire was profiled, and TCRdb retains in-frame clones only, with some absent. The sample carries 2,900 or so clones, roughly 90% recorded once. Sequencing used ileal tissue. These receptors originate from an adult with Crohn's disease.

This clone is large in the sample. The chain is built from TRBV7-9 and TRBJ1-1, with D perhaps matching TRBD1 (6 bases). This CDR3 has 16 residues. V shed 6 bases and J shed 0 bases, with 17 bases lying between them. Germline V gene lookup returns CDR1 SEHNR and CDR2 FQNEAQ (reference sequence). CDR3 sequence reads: CASSPAGQGMNTEAFF. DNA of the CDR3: TGTGCCAGCAGTCCGGCGGGCCAGGGGATGAACACTGAAGCTTTCTTT. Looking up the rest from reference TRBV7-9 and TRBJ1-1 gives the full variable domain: DTGVSQNPRHKITKRGQNVTFRCDPISEHNRLYWYRQTLGQGPEFLTYFQNEAQLEKSRLLSDRFSAERPKGSFSTLEIQRTEQGDSAMYLCASSPAGQGMNTEAFFGQGTRLTVV.

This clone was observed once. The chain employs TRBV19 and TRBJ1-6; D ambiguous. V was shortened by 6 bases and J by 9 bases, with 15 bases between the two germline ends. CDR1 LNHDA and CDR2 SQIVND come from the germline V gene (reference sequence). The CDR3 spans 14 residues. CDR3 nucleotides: TGTGCCAGTAGCTTGGGTGTAGGGAGTTCACCCCTCCACTTT. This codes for CASSLGVGSSPLHF.

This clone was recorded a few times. CDR3 protein: CASSYLGGGEEGTDTQYF. The CDR3 DNA follows: TGTGCCAGCAGCTACCTAGGAGGGGGCGAAGAGGGCACAGATACGCAGTATTTT. This chain connects TRBV27 to TRBJ2-3; D possibly corresponds to TRBD1 (7 bases). With 6 bases removed from V and 1 base from J, the gap between germline ends came to 23 bases. This CDR3 is built from 18 residues. The germline gives CDR1 MNHEY, CDR2 SMNVEV (reference sequence).

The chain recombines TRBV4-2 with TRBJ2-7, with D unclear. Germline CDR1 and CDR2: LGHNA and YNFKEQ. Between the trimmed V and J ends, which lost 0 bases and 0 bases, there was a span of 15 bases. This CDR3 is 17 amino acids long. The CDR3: CASSQDGSSEFSYEQYF. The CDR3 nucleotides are TGTGCCAGCAGCCAAGATGGTTCCTCGGAGTTCTCCTACGAGCAGTACTTC.

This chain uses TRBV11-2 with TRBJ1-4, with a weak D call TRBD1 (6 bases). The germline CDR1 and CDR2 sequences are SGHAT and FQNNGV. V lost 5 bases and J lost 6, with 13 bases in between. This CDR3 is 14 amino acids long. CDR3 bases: TGTGCCAGCAGCCGACGGGGGCGTGATGAAAAACTGTTTTTT. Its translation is CASSRRGRDEKLFF.

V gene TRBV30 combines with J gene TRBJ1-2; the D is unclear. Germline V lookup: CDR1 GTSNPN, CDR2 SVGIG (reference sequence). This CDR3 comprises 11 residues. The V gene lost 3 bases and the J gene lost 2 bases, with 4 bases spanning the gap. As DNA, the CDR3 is TGTGCCTGGAGCGGAAACTATGGCTACACCTTC. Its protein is CAWSGNYGYTF.

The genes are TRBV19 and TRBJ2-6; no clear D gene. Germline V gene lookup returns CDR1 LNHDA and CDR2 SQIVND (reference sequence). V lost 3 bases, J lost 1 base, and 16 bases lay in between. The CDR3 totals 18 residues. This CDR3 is CASSMLKGKVSGANVLTF. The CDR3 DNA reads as TGTGCCAGTAGTATGCTGAAGGGAAAGGTTTCTGGGGCCAACGTCCTGACTTTC.

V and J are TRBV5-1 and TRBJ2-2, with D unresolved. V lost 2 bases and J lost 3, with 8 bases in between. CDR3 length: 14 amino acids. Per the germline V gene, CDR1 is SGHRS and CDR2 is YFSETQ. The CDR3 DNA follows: TGCGCCAGCAGCTTCCGGGTAGACACCGGGGAGCTGTTTTTT. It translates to CASSFRVDTGELFF.

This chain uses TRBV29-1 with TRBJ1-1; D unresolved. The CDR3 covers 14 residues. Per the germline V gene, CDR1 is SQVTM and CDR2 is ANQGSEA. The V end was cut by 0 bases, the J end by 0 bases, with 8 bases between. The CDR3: CSVEDRVMNTEAFF. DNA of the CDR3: TGCAGCGTTGAAGATCGAGTAATGAACACTGAAGCTTTCTTT.

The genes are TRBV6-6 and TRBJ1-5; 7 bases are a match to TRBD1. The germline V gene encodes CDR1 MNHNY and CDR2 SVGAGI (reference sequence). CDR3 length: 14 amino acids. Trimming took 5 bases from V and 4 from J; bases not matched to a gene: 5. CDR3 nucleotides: TGTGCCAGCAGTCTAGGGACAGTAAATCAGCCCCAGCATTTT. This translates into CASSLGTVNQPQHF.

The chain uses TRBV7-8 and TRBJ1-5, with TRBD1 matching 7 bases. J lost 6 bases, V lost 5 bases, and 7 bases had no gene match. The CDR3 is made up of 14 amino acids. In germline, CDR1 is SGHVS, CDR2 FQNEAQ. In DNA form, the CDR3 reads TGTGCCAGCAGCCATGACAGGGCGGGTCAGCCCCAGCATTTT. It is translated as CASSHDRAGQPQHF.

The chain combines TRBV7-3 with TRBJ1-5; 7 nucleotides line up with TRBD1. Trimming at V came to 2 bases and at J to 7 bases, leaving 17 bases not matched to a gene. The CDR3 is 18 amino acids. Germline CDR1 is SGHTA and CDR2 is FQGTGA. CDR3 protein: CASSLSHRGGLGQQPQHF. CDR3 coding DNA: TGTGCCAGCAGCTTATCTCACAGGGGAGGGCTGGGACAGCAGCCCCAGCATTTT.

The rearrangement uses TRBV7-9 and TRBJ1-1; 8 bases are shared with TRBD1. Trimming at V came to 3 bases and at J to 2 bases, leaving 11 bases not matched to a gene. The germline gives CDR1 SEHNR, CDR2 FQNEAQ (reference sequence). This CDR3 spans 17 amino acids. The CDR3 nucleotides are TGTGCCAGCAGCTTCGGAGGACAGGGAGCTTTTAACACTGAAGCTTTCTTT. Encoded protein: CASSFGGQGAFNTEAFF.

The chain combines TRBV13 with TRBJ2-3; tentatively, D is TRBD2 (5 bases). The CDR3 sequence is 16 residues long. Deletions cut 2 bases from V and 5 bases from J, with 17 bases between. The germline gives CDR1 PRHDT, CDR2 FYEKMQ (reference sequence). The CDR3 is CASSLPRRAVVDTQYF. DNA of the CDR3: TGTGCCAGCAGCTTACCCAGGCGGGCGGTGGTAGATACGCAGTATTTT.

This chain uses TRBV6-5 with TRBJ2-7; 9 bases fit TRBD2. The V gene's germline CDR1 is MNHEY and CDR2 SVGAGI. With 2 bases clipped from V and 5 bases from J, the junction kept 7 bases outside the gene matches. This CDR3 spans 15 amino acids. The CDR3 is CASSYAGSGGHEQYF. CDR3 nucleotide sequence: TGTGCCAGCAGTTACGCGGGTAGCGGGGGCCACGAGCAGTACTTC.

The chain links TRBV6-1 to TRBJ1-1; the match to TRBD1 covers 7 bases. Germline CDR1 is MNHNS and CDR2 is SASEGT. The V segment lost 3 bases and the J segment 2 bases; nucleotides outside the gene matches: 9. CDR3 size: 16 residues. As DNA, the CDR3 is TGTGCCAGCAGTGATCCAGGACAGGTTCACAACACTGAAGCTTTCTTT. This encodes CASSDPGQVHNTEAFF.

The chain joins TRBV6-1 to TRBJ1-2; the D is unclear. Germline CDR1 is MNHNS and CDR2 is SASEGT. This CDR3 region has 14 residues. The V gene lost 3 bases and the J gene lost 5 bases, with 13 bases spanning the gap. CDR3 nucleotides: TGTGCCAGCAGTGACTCGTACAATCATTATGGCTACACCTTC. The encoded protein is CASSDSYNHYGYTF.

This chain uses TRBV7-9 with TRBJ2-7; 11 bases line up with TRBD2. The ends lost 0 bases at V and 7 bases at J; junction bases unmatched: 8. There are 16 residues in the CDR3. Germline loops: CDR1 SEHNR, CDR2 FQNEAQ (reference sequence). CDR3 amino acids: CASSLALAGAHVEQYF. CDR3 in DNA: TGTGCCAGCAGCTTAGCACTAGCGGGGGCCCACGTGGAGCAGTACTTC.

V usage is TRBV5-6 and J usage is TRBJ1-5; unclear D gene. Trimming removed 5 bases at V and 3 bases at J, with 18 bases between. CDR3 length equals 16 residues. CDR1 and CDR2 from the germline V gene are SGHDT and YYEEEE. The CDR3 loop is CASRLLRAPINQPQHF. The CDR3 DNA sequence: TGTGCCAGCAGGCTGCTTAGGGCTCCAATCAATCAGCCCCAGCATTTT. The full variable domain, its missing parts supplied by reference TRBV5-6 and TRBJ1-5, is DAGVTQSPTHLIKTRGQQVTLRCSPKSGHDTVSWYQQALGQGPQFIFQYYEEEERQRGNFPDRFSGHQFPNYSSELNVNALLLGDSALYLCASRLLRAPINQPQHFGDGTRLSIL.

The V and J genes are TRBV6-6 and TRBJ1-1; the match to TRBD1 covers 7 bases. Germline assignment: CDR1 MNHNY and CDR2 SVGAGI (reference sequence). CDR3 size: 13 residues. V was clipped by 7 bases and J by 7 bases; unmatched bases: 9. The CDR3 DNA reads TGTGCCAGCACCGAGACAGGGAACCTTGAAGCTTTCTTT. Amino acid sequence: CASTETGNLEAFF.

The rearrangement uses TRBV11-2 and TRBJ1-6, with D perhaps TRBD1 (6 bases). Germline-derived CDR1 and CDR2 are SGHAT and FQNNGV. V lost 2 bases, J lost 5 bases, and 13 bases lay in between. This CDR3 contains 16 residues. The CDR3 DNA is TGTGCCAGCAGCTTAACTTGGACAGCTCATAATTCACCCCTCCACTTT. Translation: CASSLTWTAHNSPLHF.